The present T cell receptor (beta chain) was sequenced within a study of radiation and T cells in renal cell carcinoma. Time point denoted: baseline pretreatment blood. Treatment in this sample: 15 Gy SBRT to primary tumor, nephrectomy 4 weeks later. Generated by immunoSEQ multiplex PCR, the TCRdb table keeps only in-frame clones and is missing some. Of 110,000 to 150,000 clones listed, around four fifths were seen once; the top ten hold approximately 24%. CDR1 is LNHDA and CDR2 is SQIVND in the germline V gene (reference sequence). V shed 1 base and J shed 4 bases, with 8 bases lying between them. This CDR3 has 14 residues.

This sequence was found in a woman aged 50 to 65 with renal cell carcinoma. The genes are TRBV19 and TRBJ1-5, with D possibly matching TRBD1 (5 bases). The material sequenced was blood, taken from a patient whose treatment included radiotherapy and nephrectomy. The CDR3 bases are TGTGCCAGTAGTATAGTGGGGGGAAATCAGCCCCAGCATTTT. Its translation: CASSIVGGNQPQHF. The full variable domain, its missing parts supplied by reference TRBV19 and TRBJ1-5, is DGGITQSPKYLFRKEGQNVTLSCEQNLNHDAMYWYRQDPGQGLRLIYYSQIVNDFQKGDIAEGYSVSREKKESFPLTVTSAQKNPTAFYLCASSIVGGNQPQHFGDGTRLSIL.